This T cell receptor (beta chain) was sequenced during a study of T-cell memory formation after mild COVID-19. Study-level background: Largely donor-specific TCR clusters were found. Study-level results: Contracting clones from day 15 to 85 had balanced CD4/CD8; later expanders favoured CD4+.

5'RACE with constant-segment primers built TCRalpha and TCRbeta cDNA libraries with UMIs. MiXCR, run by TCRdb on the 5' RACE reads, gives a single entry per CDR3 protein. Of under 550,000 distinct CDR3 sequences listed, 15% to 20% are singletons. This clonotype has just a few counts. Its antigen remains unknown. The CDR3 consists of 11 residues. Looked up from germline, CDR1 is SGHNT and CDR2 is YENEEA. V lost 5 bases, J lost 7 bases, and 9 bases lay in between. This receptor was taken from an adult woman who had mild COVID-19 (a few samples of this study predate the infection). Cell type and time point are not known. This chain connects TRBV11-3 to TRBJ2-7; D is unclear. Sequencing was performed on PBMCs or a T cell subset sorted from them (not recorded which). The chain's CDR3 is CASSTSREQYF. DNA of the CDR3: TGTGCCAGCAGCACATCCAGGGAGCAGTACTTC.